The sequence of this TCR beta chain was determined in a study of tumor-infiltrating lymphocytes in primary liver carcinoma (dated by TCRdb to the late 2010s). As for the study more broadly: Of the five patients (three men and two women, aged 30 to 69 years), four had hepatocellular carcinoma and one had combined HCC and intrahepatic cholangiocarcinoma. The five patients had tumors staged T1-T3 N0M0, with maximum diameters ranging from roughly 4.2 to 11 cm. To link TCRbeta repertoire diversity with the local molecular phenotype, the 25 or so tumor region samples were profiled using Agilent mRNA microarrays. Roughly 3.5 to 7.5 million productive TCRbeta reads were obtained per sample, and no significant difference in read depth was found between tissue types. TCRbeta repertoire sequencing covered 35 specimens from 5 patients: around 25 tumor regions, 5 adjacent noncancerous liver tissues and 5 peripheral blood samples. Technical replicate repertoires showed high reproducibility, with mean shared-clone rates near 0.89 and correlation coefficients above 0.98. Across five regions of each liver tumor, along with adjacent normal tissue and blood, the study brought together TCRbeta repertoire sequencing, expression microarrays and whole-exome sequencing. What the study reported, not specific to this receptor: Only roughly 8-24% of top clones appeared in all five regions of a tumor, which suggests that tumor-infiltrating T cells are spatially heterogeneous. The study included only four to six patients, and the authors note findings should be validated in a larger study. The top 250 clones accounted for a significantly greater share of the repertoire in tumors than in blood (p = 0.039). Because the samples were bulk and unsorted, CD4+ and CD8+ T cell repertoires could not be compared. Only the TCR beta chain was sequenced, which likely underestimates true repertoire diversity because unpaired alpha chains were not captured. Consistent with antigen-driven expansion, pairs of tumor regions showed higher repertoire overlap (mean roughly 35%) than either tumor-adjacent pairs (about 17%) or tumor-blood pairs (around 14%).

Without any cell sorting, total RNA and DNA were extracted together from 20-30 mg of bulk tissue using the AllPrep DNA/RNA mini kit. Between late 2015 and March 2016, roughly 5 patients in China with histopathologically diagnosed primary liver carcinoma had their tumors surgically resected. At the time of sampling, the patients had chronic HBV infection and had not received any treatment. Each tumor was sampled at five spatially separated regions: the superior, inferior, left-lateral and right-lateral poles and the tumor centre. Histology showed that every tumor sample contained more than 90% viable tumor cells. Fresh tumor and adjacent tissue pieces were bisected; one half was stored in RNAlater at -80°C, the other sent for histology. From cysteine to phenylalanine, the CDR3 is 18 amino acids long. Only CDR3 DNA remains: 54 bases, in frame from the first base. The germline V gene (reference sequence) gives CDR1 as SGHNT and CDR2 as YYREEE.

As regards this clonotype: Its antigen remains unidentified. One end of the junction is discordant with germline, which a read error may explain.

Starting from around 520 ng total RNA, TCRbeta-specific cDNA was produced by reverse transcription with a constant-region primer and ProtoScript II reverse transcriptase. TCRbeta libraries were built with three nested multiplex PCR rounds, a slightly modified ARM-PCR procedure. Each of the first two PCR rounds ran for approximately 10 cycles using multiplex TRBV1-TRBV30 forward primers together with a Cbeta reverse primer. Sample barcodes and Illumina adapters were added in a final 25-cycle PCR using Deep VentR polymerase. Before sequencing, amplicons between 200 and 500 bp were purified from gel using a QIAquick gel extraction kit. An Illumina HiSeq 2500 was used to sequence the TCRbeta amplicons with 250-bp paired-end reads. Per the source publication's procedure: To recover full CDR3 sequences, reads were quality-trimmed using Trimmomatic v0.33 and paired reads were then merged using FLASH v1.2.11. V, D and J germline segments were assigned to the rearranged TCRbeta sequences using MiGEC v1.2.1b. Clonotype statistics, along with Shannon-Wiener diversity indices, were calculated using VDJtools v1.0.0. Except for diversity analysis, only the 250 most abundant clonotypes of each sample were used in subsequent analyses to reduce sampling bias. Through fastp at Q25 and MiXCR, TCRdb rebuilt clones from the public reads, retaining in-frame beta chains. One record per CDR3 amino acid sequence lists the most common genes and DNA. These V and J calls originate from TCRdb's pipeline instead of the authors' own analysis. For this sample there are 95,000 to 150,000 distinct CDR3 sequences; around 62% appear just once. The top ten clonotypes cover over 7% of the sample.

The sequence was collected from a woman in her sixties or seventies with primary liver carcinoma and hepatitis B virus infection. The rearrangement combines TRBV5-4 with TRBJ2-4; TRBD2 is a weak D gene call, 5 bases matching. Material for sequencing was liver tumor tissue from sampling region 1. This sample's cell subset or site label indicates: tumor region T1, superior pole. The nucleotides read TGTGCCAGCAGCTTACCCGGGAACTCCGCCTGGGCCAAAAACATTCAGTATTTC. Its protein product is CASSLPGNSAWAKNIQYF.